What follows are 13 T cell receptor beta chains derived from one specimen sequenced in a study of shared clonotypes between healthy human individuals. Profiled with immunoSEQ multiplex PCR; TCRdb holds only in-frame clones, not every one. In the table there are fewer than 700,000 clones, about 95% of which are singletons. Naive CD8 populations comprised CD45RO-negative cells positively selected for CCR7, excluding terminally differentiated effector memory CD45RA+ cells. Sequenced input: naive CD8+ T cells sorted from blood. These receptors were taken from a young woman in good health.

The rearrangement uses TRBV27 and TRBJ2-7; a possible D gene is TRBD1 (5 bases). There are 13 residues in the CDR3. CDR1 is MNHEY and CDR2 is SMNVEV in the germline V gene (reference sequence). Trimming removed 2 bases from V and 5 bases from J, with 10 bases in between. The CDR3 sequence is CASSLSGADEQYF. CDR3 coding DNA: TGTGCCAGCAGTTTAAGTGGGGCGGACGAGCAGTACTTC.

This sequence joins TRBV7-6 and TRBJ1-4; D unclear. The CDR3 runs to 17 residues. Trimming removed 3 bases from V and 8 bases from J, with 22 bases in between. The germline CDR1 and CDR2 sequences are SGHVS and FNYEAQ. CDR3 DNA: TGTGCCAGCAGCTTGGGAACTCGGTTAGGCAGCGGAGAAAAACTGTTTTTT. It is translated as CASSLGTRLGSGEKLFF. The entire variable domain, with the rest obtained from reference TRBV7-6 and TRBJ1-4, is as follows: GAGVSQSPRYKVTKRGQDVALRCDPISGHVSLYWYRQALGQGPEFLTYFNYEAQQDKSGLPNDRFSAERPEGSISTLTIQRTEQRDSAMYRCASSLGTRLGSGEKLFFGSGTQLSVL.

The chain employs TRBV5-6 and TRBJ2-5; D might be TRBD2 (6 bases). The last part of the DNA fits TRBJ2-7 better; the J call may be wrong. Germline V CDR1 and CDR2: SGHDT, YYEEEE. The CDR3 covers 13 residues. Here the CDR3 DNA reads TGTGCCAGCAGCTTAGGAGGGACCGGCGAGCAGTACTTC. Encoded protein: CASSLGGTGEQYF.

CDR3 loop: CASSPGTPNSGEKLFF. CDR3 DNA: TGTGCCAGCTCACCAGGGACACCTAATTCTGGGGAAAAACTGTTTTTT. The V call is TRBV18, the J call TRBJ1-4; the D gene is possibly TRBD1 (6 bases). This CDR3 contains 16 residues. Trimming cost V 2 bases and J 8 bases, with 18 bases left between them. Germline CDR1 is KGHSH and CDR2 is LQKENI.

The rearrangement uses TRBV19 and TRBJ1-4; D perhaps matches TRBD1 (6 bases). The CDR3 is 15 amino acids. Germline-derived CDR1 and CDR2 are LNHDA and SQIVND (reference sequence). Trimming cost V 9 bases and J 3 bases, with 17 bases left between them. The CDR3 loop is CASHQPDSPNEKLFF. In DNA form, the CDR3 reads TGTGCCAGCCACCAACCGGACAGCCCTAATGAAAAACTGTTTTTT.

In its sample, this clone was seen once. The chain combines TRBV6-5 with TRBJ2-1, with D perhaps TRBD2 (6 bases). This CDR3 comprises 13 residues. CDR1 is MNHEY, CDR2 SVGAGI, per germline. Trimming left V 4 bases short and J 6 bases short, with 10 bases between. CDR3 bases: TGTGCCAGCAGTTTGGACTACCCCAATGAGCAGTTCTTC. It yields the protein CASSLDYPNEQFF.

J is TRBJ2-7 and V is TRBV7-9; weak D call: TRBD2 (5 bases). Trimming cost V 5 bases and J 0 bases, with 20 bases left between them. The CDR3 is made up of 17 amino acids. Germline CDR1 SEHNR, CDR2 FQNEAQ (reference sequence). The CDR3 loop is CASSPLGVAPSSYEQYF. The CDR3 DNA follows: TGTGCCAGCAGCCCCCTGGGAGTAGCACCGAGCTCCTACGAGCAGTACTTC.

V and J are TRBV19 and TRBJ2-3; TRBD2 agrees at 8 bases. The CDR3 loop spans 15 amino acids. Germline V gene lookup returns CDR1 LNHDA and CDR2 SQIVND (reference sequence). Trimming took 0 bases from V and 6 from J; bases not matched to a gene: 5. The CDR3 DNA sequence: TGTGCCAGTAGTATAGATCGGGAGGGCCAGGATACGCAGTATTTT. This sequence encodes CASSIDREGQDTQYF.

The CDR3: CASSVGLADYEQFF. CDR3 nucleotides: TGTGCCAGCAGCGTGGGACTAGCCGATTATGAGCAGTTCTTC. This chain joins TRBV9 and TRBJ2-1; 9 nucleotides line up with TRBD2. This CDR3 contains 14 residues. Germline V CDR1 and CDR2: SGDLS, YYNGEE. After removal of 2 bases from V and 8 bases from J, the junction contained 5 bases not matched to a gene.

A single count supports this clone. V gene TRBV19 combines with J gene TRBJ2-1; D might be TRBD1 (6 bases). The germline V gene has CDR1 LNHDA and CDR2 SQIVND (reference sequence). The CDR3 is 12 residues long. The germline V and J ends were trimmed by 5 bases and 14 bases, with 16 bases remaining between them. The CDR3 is CASSSGTGIKFF. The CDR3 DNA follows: TGTGCCAGTAGTTCTGGCACAGGGATAAAGTTCTTC.

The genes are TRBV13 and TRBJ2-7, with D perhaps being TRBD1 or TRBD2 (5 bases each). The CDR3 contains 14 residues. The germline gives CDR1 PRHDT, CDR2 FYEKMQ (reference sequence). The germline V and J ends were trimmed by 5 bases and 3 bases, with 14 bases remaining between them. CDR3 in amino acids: CASSDGDARYEQYF. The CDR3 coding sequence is TGTGCCAGCAGCGATGGGGACGCCCGCTACGAGCAGTACTTC.

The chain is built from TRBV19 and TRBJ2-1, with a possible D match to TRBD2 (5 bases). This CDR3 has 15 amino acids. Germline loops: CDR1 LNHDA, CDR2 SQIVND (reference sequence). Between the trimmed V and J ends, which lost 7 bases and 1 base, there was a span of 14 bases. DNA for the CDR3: TGTGCCAGTACCGGAGGTGGGTCTTCCTACAATGAGCAGTTCTTC. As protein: CASTGGGSSYNEQFF.

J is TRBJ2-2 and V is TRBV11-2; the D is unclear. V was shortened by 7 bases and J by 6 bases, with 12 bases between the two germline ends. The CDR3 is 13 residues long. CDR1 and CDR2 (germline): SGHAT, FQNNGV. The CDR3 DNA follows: TGTGCCAGCACCACCCCAACACCCGGGGAGCTGTTTTTT. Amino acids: CASTTPTPGELFF.